This T cell receptor (beta chain) was observed in a study of long-term antiretroviral therapy in people with HIV. The study, taken as a whole, reports: Collection spanned 2004 to 2017; ART regimens may be less effective than current ones. Compared with controls, HIV repertoires showed narrower CDR3 length ranges.

Survey-level resolution applied to immunoSEQ assay v3.0. Per-sample TRB depth target: about 35,000-50,000 T-cell genomes. TCRdb's table, derived via immunoSEQ multiplex PCR, lists solely in-frame clones and lacks some. The sample includes just over 8,500 clones, 60% to 85% of them seen just once. Remarks on this clone: What it recognizes is unknown.

Each sample contained roughly 0.85-10 million cryopreserved PBMC, thawed before DNA extraction. Specimen: unsorted PBMCs, collected 0.6 years before starting antiretroviral therapy. This receptor was taken from a man in his forties or fifties with HIV.

CDR3 in amino acids: CASSLPAPEAFF. CDR3 DNA sequence: TGTGCCAGCAGCCTCCCAGCCCCCGAAGCTTTCTTT. The chain employs TRBV11-2 and TRBJ1-1; no clear D gene. CDR1 SGHAT and CDR2 FQNNGV come from the germline V gene. The CDR3 runs 12 residues. The V and J ends lost 5 bases and 8 bases respectively, with 12 bases between them. Based on the CDR3 plus reference TRBV11-2 and TRBJ1-1, the full variable domain is EAGVAQSPRYKIIEKRQSVAFWCNPISGHATLYWYQQILGQGPKLLIQFQNNGVVDDSQLPKDRFSAERLKGVDSTLKIQPAKLEDSAVYLCASSLPAPEAFFGQGTRLTVV.